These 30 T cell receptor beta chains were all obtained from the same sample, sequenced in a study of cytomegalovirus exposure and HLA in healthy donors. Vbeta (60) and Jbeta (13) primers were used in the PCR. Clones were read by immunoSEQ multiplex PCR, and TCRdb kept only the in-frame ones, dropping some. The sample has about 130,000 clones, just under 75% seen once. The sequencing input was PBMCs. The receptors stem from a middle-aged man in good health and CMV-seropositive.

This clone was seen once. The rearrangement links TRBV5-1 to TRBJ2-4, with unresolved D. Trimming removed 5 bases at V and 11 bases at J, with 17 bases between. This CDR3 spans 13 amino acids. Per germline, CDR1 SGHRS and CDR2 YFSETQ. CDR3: CASSPDRAGVQYF. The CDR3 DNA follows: TGCGCCAGCAGTCCCGACCGTGCTGGAGTTCAGTACTTC.

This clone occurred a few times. The CDR3 coding sequence is TGTGCCAGCAGCCTAACGGACAGGGCGAACGAGCAGTACTTC. Protein: CASSLTDRANEQYF. The chain couples TRBV4-2 to TRBJ2-7, with 8 positions matching TRBD1. Per the germline V gene, CDR1 is LGHNA and CDR2 is YNFKEQ. The J segment lost 5 bases and the V segment lost 4 bases, leaving 7 bases of the junction unmatched. The CDR3 contains 14 residues.

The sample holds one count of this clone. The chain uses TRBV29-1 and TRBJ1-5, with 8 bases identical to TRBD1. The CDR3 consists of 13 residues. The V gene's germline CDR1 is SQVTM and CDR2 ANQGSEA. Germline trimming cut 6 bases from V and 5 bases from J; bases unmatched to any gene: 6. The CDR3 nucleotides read TGCAGCGTCACAGGGGGTGGCCATCAGCCCCAGCATTTT. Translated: CSVTGGGHQPQHF.

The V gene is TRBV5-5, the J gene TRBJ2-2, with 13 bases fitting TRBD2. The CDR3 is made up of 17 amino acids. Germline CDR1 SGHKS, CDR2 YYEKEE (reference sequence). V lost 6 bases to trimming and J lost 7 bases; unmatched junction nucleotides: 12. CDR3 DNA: TGTGCCAGCACCCCTACTAGCGGGAGGGCCGGAAACGGGGAGCTGTTTTTT. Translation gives CASTPTSGRAGNGELFF.

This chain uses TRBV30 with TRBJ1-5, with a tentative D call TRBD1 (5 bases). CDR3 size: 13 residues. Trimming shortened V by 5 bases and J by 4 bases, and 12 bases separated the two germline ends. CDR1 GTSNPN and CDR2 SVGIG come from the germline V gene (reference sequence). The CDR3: CAWGLTDNQPQHF. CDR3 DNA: TGTGCCTGGGGCCTGACAGATAATCAGCCCCAGCATTTT.

The CDR3 is CASSLEGQGYEQYF. In DNA form, the CDR3 reads TGTGCCAGCAGCTTGGAGGGACAGGGCTACGAGCAGTACTTC. The chain joins TRBV5-6 to TRBJ2-5; 9 bases match TRBD1. The J call may be incorrect, as the DNA end agrees better with TRBJ2-7. The CDR3 is 14 amino acids. Germline lookup yields CDR1 SGHDT and CDR2 YYEEEE.

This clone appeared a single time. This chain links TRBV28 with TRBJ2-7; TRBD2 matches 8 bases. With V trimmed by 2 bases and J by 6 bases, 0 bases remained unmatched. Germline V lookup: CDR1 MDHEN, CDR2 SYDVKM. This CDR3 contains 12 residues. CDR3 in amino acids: CASSLAGGEQYF. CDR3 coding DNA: TGTGCCAGCAGTTTAGCGGGAGGCGAGCAGTACTTC.

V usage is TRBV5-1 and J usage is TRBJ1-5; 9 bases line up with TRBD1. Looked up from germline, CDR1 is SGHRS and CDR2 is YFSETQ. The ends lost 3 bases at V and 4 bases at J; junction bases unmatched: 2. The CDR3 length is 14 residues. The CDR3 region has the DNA TGCGCCAGCAGCTCTGGACAGGGGAATCAGCCCCAGCATTTT. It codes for CASSSGQGNQPQHF.

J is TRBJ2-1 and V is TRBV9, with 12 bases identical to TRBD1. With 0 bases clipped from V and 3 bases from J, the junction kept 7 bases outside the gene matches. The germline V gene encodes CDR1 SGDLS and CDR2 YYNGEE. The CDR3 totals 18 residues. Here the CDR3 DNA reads TGTGCCAGCAGCGTAGAAGGGACAGGGGGCAGGATCTACAATGAGCAGTTCTTC. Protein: CASSVEGTGGRIYNEQFF.

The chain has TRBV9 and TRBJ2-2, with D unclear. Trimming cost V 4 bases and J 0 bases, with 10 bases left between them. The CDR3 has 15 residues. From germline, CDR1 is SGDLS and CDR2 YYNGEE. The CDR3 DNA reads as TGTGCCAGCAGCCCCCGCCGGGCGAACACCGGGGAGCTGTTTTTT. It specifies CASSPRRANTGELFF. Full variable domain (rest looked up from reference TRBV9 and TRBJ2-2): DSGVTQTPKHLITATGQRVTLRCSPRSGDLSVYWYQQSLDQGLQFLIQYYNGEERAKGNILERFSAQQFPDLHSELNLSSLELGDSALYFCASSPRRANTGELFFGEGSRLTVL.

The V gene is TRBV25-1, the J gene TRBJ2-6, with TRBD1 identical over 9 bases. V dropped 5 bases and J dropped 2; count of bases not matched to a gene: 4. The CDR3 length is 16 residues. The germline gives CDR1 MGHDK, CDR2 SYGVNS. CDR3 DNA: TGTGCCAGCAGTCCCACAGGGGGCGCTGGGGCCAACGTCCTGACTTTC. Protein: CASSPTGGAGANVLTF.

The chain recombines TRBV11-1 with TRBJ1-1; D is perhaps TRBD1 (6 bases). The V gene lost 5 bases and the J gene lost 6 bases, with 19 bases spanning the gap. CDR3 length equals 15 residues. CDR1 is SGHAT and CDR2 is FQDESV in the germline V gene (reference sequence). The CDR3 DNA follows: TGTGCCAGCAGCCATCAGGGGCGAGGGATGCCTGAAGCTTTCTTT. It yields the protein CASSHQGRGMPEAFF.

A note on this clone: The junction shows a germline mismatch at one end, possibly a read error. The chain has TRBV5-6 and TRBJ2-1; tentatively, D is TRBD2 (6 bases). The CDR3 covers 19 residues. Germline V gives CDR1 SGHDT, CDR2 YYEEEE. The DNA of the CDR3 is TGTGCCAGCACGGCCCCGGGACCGATTCCCCGGGAGTCCTTCAATGAGCAGTTCTTC. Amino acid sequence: CASTAPGPIPRESFNEQFF. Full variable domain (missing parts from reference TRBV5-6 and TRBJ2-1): DAGVTQSPTHLIKTRGQQVTLRCSPKSGHDTVSWYQQALGQGPQFIFQYYEEEERQRGNFPDRFSGHQFPNYSSELNVNALLLGDSALYLCASTAPGPIPRESFNEQFFGPGTRLTVL.

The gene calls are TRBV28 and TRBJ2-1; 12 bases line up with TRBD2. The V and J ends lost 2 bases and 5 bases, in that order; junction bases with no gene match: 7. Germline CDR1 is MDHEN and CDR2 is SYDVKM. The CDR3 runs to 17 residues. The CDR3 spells CASSLRGLAGLNNEQFF. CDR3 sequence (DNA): TGTGCCAGCAGTTTAAGGGGACTAGCGGGCTTAAACAATGAGCAGTTCTTC.

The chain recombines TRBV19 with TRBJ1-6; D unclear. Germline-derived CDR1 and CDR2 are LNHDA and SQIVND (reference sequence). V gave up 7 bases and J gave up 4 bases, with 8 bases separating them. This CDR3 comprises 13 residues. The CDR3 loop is CASTREYNSPLHF. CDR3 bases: TGTGCCAGTACCCGGGAGTATAATTCACCCCTCCACTTT.

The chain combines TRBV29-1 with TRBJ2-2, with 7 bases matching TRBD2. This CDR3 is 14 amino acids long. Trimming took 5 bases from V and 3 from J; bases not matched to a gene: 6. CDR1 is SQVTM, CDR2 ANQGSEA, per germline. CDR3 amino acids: CSVRQGGDTGELFF. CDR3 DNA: TGCAGCGTTAGGCAGGGAGGGGACACCGGGGAGCTGTTTTTT.

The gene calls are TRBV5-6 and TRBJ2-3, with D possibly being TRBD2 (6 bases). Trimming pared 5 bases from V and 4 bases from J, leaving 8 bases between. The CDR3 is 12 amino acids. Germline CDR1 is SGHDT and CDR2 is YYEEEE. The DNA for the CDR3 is TGTGCCAGCAGGCCGGGAGCAGATACGCAGTATTTT. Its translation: CASRPGADTQYF.

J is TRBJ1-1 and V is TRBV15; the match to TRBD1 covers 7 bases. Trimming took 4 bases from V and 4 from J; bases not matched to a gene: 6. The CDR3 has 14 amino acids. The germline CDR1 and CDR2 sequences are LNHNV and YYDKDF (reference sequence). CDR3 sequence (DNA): TGTGCCACCAGCATAAGACAGGGTCTCACTGAAGCTTTCTTT. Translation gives CATSIRQGLTEAFF.

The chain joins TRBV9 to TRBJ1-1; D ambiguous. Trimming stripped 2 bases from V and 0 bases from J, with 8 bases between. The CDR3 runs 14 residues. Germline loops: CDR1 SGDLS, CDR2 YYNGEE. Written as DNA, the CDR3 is TGTGCCAGCAGCGTCAGCGGGATGAACACTGAAGCTTTCTTT. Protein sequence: CASSVSGMNTEAFF.

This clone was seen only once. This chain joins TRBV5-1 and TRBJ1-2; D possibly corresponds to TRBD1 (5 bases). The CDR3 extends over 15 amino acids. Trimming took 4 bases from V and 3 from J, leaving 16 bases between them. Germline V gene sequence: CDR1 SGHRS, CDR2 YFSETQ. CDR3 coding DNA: TGCGCCAGCAGCCCCCAACCGACAGTCGACTATGGCTACACCTTC. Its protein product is CASSPQPTVDYGYTF. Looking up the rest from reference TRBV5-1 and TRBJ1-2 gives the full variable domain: KAGVTQTPRYLIKTRGQQVTLSCSPISGHRSVSWYQQTPGQGLQFLFEYFSETQRNKGNFPGRFSGRQFSNSRSEMNVSTLELGDSALYLCASSPQPTVDYGYTFGSGTRLTVV.

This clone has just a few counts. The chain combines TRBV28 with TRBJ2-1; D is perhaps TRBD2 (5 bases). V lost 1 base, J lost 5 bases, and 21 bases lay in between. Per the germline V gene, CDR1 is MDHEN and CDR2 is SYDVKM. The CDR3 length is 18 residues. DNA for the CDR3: TGTGCCAGCAGTTTATCCCCTTGGAGGCCTCCTTCGAACAATGAGCAGTTCTTC. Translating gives CASSLSPWRPPSNNEQFF.

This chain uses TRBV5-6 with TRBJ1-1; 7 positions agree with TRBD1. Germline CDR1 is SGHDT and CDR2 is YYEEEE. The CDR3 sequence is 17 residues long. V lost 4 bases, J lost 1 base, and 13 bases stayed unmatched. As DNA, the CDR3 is TGTGCCAGCAGCGGAAGGGGGCAGGGGAGGAGGAACACTGAAGCTTTCTTT. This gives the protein CASSGRGQGRRNTEAFF.

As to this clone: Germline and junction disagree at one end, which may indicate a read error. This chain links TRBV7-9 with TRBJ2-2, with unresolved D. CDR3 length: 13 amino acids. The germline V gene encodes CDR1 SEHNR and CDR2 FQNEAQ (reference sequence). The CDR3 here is CSSSLAEVGELFF. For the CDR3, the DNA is TGTTCCAGCAGCTTAGCTGAGGTCGGGGAGCTGTTTTTT.

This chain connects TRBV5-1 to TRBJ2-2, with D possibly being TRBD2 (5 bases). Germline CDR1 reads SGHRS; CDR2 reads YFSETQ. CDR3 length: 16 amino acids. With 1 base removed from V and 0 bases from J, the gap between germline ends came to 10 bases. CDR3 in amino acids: CASSLRGQANTGELFF. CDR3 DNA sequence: TGCGCCAGCAGCTTGAGAGGGCAGGCGAACACCGGGGAGCTGTTTTTT. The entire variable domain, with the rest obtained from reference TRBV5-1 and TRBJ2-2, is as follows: KAGVTQTPRYLIKTRGQQVTLSCSPISGHRSVSWYQQTPGQGLQFLFEYFSETQRNKGNFPGRFSGRQFSNSRSEMNVSTLELGDSALYLCASSLRGQANTGELFFGEGSRLTVL.

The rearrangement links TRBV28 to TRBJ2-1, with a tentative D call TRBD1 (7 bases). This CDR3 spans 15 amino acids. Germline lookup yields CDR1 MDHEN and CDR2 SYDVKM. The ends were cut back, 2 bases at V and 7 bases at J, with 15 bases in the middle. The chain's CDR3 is CASSLDFPGGNEQFF. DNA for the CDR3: TGTGCCAGCAGTTTAGATTTTCCAGGGGGGAATGAGCAGTTCTTC.

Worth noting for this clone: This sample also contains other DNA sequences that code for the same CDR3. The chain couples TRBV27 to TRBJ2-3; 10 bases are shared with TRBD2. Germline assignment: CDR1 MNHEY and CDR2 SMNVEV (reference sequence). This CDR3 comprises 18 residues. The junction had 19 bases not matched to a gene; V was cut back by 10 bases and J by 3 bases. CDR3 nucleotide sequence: TGTGCCACCTCCCCTAGGAGGACTAGCGGAGGTGGGACAGATACGCAGTATTTT. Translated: CATSPRRTSGGGTDTQYF.

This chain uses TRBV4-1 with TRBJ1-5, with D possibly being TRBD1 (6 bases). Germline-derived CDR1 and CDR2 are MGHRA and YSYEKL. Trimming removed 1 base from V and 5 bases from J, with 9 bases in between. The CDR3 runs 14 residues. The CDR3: CASSQGTVYQPQHF. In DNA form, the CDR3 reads TGCGCCAGCAGCCAAGGGACAGTGTATCAGCCCCAGCATTTT.

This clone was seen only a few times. The CDR3 region has the DNA TGTGCCAGCAGAAAGGGGGCCGGACAGGCGGTGAACACTGAAGCTTTCTTT. It translates to CASRKGAGQAVNTEAFF. This sequence joins TRBV2 and TRBJ1-1; 7 bases are shared with TRBD1. The CDR3 contains 17 residues. Germline CDR1 SNHLY, CDR2 FYNNEI. With V trimmed by 6 bases and J by 0 bases, 13 bases remained unmatched.

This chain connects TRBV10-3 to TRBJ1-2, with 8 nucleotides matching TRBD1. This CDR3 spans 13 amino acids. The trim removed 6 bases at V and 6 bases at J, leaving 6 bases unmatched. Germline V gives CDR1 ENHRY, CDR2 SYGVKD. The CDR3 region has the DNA TGTGCCATCAGAGGACAGGGTACGAATGGCTACACCTTC. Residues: CAIRGQGTNGYTF.

CDR3 loop: CASSLSSSQETQYF. CDR3 coding DNA: TGTGCCAGCAGCTTATCGAGTAGCCAAGAGACCCAGTACTTC. The gene calls are TRBV11-2 and TRBJ2-5, with D unclear. Germline V gene data show CDR1 as SGHAT and CDR2 as FQNNGV. Trimming took 2 bases from V and 1 from J, leaving 8 bases between them. This CDR3 has 14 residues.